These T cell receptor beta chains were read from a single sample in a study of blood T cell repertoires in COVID-19. Here immunoSEQ multiplex PCR was the method, and the copy in TCRdb shows in-frame clones only, minus some. The repertoire includes some 300,000 clones, roughly 90% of them detected once, and roughly 2.9% sits in the top ten. The sequenced sample consisted of PBMCs or T cells enriched from blood (not recorded which). These receptor sequences come from a woman in her forties or fifties who had been exposed to COVID-19. CDR3s include the opening cysteine and the closing phenylalanine or tryptophan. The order of the fields is D gene, J gene, V gene, clone size, CDR3 length, CDR3 protein, CDR3 DNA. The D gene is left open where the match is weak. Size tells how often a clone was seen (once, few, many) or the class of an expanded clone, and some rows leave it out.

TRBD1	TRBJ1-5	TRBV10-3	-	14	CAISESTGRQPQHF	TGTGCCATCAGTGAGTCGACAGGGCGGCAGCCCCAGCATTTT
-	TRBJ1-3	TRBV6-5	-	11	CATGMGNTIYF	TGTGCCACCGGGATGGGAAACACCATATATTTT
-	TRBJ1-4	TRBV5-5	-	14	CASSLEQINEKLFF	TGTGCCAGCAGCTTGGAACAGATTAATGAAAAACTGTTTTTT
TRBD1	TRBJ2-2	TRBV19	-	15	CASRNQGANTGELFF	TGTGCCAGTAGGAATCAGGGGGCGAACACCGGGGAGCTGTTTTTT
-	TRBJ1-1	TRBV28	-	11	CASSLEAQLSW	TGTGCCAGCAGTTTGGAGGCGCAGCTGTCGTGG
-	TRBJ1-6	TRBV19	-	12	CASSLSDSPLHF	TGTGCCAGTAGCCTGTCCGATTCACCCCTCCACTTT
TRBD2	TRBJ2-1	TRBV2	-	16	CASSEARSSGGNEQFF	TGTGCCAGCAGTGAAGCGCGGTCTAGCGGGGGAAATGAGCAGTTCTTC
TRBD1	TRBJ1-1	TRBV18	-	15	CASSTGQGLNTEAFF	TGTGCCAGCTCAACGGGACAGGGATTGAACACTGAAGCTTTCTTT
-	TRBJ1-3	TRBV7-2	-	15	CASSRGGNSGNTIYF	TGTGCCAGCAGCAGGGGGGGGAACTCTGGAAACACCATATATTTT
-	TRBJ1-1	TRBV30	-	13	CAWSVGRNTEAFF	TGTGCCTGGAGTGTTGGCAGGAACACTGAAGCTTTCTTT
-	TRBJ2-7	TRBV12-3/TRBV12-4	-	12	CASRTGTYEQYF	TGTGCCAGCAGAACCGGGACCTACGAGCAGTACTTC
-	TRBJ2-3	TRBV7-2	-	13	CASSATSTDTQYF	TGTGCCAGCAGCGCCACTAGCACAGATACGCAGTATTTT
-	TRBJ1-6	TRBV7-8	-	14	CASTRDRINSPLHF	TGTGCCAGCACAAGAGACAGGATTAATTCACCCCTCCACTTT
-	TRBJ2-5	TRBV2	-	15	CASSESRGHGETQYF	TGTGCCAGCAGTGAATCGCGGGGGCACGGGGAGACCCAGTACTTC
TRBD1	TRBJ1-5	TRBV7-6	-	15	CASSELTGNNQPQHF	TGTGCCAGCAGCGAGCTGACAGGGAACAATCAGCCCCAGCATTTT
TRBD1	TRBJ2-7	TRBV18	once	17	CASSLTDPTGGFGEQYF	TGTGCCAGCTCACTCACAGACCCAACAGGGGGGTTCGGCGAGCAGTACTTC
-	TRBJ1-3	TRBV5-6	once	15	CASSPTGTQRNTIYF	TGTGCCAGCAGCCCTACCGGGACTCAGAGGAACACCATATATTTT
-	TRBJ1-4	TRBV5-6	-	14	CASSLAPQNEKLFF	TGTGCCAGCAGCTTGGCGCCACAGAATGAAAAACTGTTTTTT
-	TRBJ2-7	TRBV25-1	-	15	CASSAGQSSSYEQYF	TGTGCCAGCAGCGCGGGACAGTCGAGCTCCTACGAGCAGTACTTC
TRBD1	TRBJ1-5	TRBV28	-	16	CASSLLGQGNNQPQHF	TGTGCCAGCAGTTTGTTGGGACAGGGGAACAATCAGCCCCAGCATTTT
-	TRBJ2-7	TRBV29-1	once	12	CSVGDTGREQYF	TGCAGCGTAGGGGACACCGGGCGCGAGCAGTACTTC
TRBD2	TRBJ2-7	TRBV3-1/TRBV3-2	once	16	CASSRLTSGGYYEQYF	TGTGCCAGCAGCCGTCTGACTAGCGGGGGGTATTACGAGCAGTACTTC